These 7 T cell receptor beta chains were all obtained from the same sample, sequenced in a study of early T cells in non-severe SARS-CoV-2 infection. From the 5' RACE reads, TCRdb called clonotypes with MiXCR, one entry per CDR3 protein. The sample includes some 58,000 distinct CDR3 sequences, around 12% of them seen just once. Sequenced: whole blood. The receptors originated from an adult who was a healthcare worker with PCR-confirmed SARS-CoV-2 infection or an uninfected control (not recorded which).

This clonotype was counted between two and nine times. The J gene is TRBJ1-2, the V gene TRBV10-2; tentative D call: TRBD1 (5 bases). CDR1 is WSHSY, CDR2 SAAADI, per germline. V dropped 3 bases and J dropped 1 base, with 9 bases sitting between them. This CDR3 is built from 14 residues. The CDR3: CASSDSRVNYGYTF. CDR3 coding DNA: TGCGCCAGCAGTGATTCCAGGGTTAACTATGGCTACACCTTC.

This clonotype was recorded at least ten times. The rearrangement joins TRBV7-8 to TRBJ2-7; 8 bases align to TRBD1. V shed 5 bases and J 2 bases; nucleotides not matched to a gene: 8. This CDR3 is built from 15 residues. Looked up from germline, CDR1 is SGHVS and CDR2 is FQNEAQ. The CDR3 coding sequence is TGTGCCAGCAGCCCCTACAGACAGGGGCCCTACGAGCAGTACTTC. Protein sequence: CASSPYRQGPYEQYF.

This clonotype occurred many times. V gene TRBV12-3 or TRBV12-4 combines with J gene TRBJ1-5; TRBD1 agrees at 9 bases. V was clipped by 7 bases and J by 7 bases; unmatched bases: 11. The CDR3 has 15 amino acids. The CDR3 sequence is CASIIRDRDKQPQHF. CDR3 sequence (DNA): TGTGCCAGCATTATCCGGGACAGGGATAAGCAGCCCCAGCATTTT.

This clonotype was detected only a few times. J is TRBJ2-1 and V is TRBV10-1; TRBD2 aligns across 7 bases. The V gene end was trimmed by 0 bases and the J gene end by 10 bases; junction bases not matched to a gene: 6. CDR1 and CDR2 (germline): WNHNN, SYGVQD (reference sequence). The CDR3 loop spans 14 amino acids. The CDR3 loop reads CASSESGRGGEQFF. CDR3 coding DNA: TGCGCCAGCAGTGAGTCGGGGAGGGGCGGGGAGCAGTTCTTC.

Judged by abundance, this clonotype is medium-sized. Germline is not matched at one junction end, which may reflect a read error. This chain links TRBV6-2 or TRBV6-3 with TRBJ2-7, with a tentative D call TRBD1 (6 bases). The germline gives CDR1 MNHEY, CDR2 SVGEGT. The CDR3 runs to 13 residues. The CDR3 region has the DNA TGTGCCAGCAGCGACGACTCCCTCGGGACACCACACTTC. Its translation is CASSDDSLGTPHF.

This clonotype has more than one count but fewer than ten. CDR3 in amino acids: CASSLKTGVSSSTDTQYF. DNA of the CDR3: TGTGCCAGCAGCTTAAAGACGGGGGTTTCTTCTAGCACAGATACGCAGTATTTT. The chain joins TRBV7-3 to TRBJ2-3; perhaps TRBD2 as D (6 bases). The length of the CDR3 is 18 residues. The germline CDR1 and CDR2 sequences are SGHTA and FQGTGA. V lost 1 base and J 0 bases, leaving 17 bases between the germline ends.

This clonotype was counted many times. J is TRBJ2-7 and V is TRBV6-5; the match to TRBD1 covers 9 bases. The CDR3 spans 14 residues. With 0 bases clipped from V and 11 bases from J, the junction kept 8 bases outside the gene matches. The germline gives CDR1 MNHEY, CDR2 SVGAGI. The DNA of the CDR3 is TGTGCCAGCAGTTACTCTGAGGGACAGGGAGTGGAGTACTTC. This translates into CASSYSEGQGVEYF.